The table lists the clone carrying this T cell receptor beta chain with a count of one. What it binds is not known. The CDR3 is made up of 17 amino acids. Germline trimming cut 6 bases from V and 7 bases from J; bases unmatched to any gene: 14. Germline V gene data show CDR1 as MNHEY and CDR2 as SMNVEV (reference sequence). These data originate in a study of T cell responses to AZD1222 COVID-19 vaccine. Study observations and caveats: Sampled repertoires all dated from after the peak T cell response. Along spike, vaccine-associated CD4 TCRs were found throughout, with dominance at 160-218 and 743-854.

Profiling relied on immunoSEQ multiplex PCR, and the TCRdb table lists in-frame clones only, not all of them. Among 130,000 or so clones listed, roughly 90% were seen once. The input for sequencing was peripheral blood, taken on day 0 of AZD1222 vaccination. This sequence was found in an adult in good health. The rearrangement links TRBV27 to TRBJ1-6, with 8 nucleotides matching TRBD1. CDR3 residues: CASSSPTRDRLNSPLHF. CDR3 bases: TGTGCCAGCAGCTCCCCGACCAGGGACAGGCTAAATTCACCCCTCCACTTT.